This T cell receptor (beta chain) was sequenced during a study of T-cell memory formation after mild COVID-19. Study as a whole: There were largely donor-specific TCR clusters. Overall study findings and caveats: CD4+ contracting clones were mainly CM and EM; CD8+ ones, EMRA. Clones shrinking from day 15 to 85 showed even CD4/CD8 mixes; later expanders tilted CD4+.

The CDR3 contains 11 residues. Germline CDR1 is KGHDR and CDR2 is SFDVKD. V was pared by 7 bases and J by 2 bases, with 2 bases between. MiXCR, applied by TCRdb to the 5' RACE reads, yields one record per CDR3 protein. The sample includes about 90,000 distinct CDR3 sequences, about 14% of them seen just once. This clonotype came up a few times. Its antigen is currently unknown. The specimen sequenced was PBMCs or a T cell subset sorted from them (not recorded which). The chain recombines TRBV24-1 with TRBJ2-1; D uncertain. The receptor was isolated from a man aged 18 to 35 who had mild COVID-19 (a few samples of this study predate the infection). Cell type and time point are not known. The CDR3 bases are TGTGCCACCAGAGCCTACAATGAGCAGTTCTTC. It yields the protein CATRAYNEQFF.